Listed below are T cell receptor beta chains from one sample, sequenced in a study of blood T cell repertoires in COVID-19. TCRdb's table, derived via immunoSEQ multiplex PCR, lists solely in-frame clones and lacks some. The sample yields about 220,000 clones, 75% to 90% seen once. The sample taken for sequencing was peripheral blood. These receptors all stem from a woman in her sixties or seventies with COVID-19, enrolled during active disease. Each CDR3 is given with its conserved first and last residue. A D gene is named only where the DNA matches it firmly. A clone size is listed for some rows: how often the clone was seen (once, few, many), or a class if it is expanded.

v_gene,d_gene,j_gene,abundance,CDR3aa,CDR3nt
TRBV19,TRBD1,TRBJ2-2,NA,CASGRQGAAGELFF,TGTGCCAGTGGGCGACAGGGGGCTGCCGGGGAGCTGTTTTTT
TRBV11-2,NA,TRBJ2-1,NA,CASSLDSSSYNEQFF,TGTGCCAGCAGCTTAGACTCTTCCTCTTACAATGAGCAGTTCTTC
TRBV15,NA,TRBJ1-2,NA,CATSTSDGGGYTF,TGTGCCACCTCTACTTCGGACGGAGGGGGCTACACCTTC
TRBV18,TRBD1,TRBJ1-1,few,CASSDTGTVNTEAFF,TGTGCCAGCTCAGACACCGGGACAGTGAACACTGAAGCTTTCTTT
TRBV6-5,NA,TRBJ2-3,NA,CASTSPSRLPDTQYF,TGTGCCAGCACCTCCCCGTCGCGCTTGCCAGATACGCAGTATTTT
TRBV28,NA,TRBJ1-5,many,CASSPLTGLGNQPQHF,TGTGCCAGCAGTCCCCTCACAGGTCTCGGCAATCAGCCCCAGCATTTT
TRBV6-4,TRBD2,TRBJ2-2,NA,CASRPGLDAGELFF,TGTGCCAGCAGACCGGGACTAGACGCCGGGGAGCTGTTTTTT
TRBV15,NA,TRBJ2-5,NA,CATSRDYSLARDAQETQYF,TGTGCCACCAGCAGAGATTATTCCCTGGCGCGGGACGCACAAGAGACCCAGTACTTC
TRBV5-1,TRBD2,TRBJ2-2,NA,CASSLVLAGGNTGELFF,TGCGCCAGCAGCTTGGTACTAGCGGGAGGAAACACCGGGGAGCTGTTTTTT
TRBV3-1/TRBV3-2,NA,TRBJ1-6,NA,CASSQGLMGSPLHF,TGTGCCAGCAGCCAGGGACTTATGGGTTCACCCCTCCACTTT
TRBV14,TRBD2,TRBJ2-1,NA,CASSQGSVAGHGEQFF,TGTGCCAGCAGCCAAGGGTCAGTAGCGGGACACGGTGAGCAGTTCTTC
TRBV5-1,TRBD1,TRBJ1-2,NA,CASSLVAGQGVDGYTF,TGCGCCAGCAGCTTGGTTGCCGGACAGGGGGTAGATGGCTACACCTTC
TRBV6-2/TRBV6-3,TRBD1,TRBJ2-5,NA,CASSYRTGLRETQYF,TGTGCCAGCAGTTACCGGACAGGGTTGAGAGAGACCCAGTACTTC
TRBV28,TRBD1,TRBJ1-5,NA,CASRLYPGQGSGNSNQPQHF,TGTGCCAGCAGACTTTATCCGGGACAGGGCTCCGGGAATAGCAATCAGCCCCAGCATTTT
TRBV7-3,TRBD2,TRBJ2-1,NA,CASSSNLWGGQFF,TGTGCCAGCAGCTCGAACTTATGGGGGGGACAGTTCTTC
TRBV2,NA,TRBJ1-3,NA,CASTLQGQGNTIYF,TGTGCCAGCACACTTCAGGGTCAGGGAAACACCATATATTTT
TRBV4-1,NA,TRBJ2-7,NA,CASSQVVGPYNEQYF,TGCGCCAGCAGCCAAGTGGTGGGGCCATATAACGAGCAGTACTTC
TRBV11-2,NA,TRBJ2-2,once,CASSMRTTNTGELFF,TGTGCCAGCAGCATGAGGACAACTAACACCGGGGAGCTGTTTTTT
TRBV2,TRBD1,TRBJ1-2,NA,CASRTGQTYGYTF,TGTGCCAGCCGGACAGGCCAGACCTATGGCTACACCTTC
TRBV5-1,NA,TRBJ1-2,NA,CASSPRSRRLNYGYTF,TGCGCCAGCAGCCCCCGATCCAGGCGCCTTAACTATGGCTACACCTTC
TRBV5-1,NA,TRBJ2-5,few,CASSLGRGGSWTQYF,TGCGCCAGCAGCTTGGGGCGAGGGGGATCCTGGACCCAGTACTTC
TRBV18,NA,TRBJ1-1,NA,CASSQGRDTEAFF,TGTGCCAGCTCACAAGGGAGGGACACTGAAGCTTTCTTT
TRBV6-2/TRBV6-3,TRBD1,TRBJ2-7,NA,CASSTISPTGTYF,TGTGCCAGCAGTACGATAAGTCCGACAGGGACGTACTTC
TRBV19,NA,TRBJ2-2,NA,CASSTSPRVVGELFF,TGTGCCAGTAGTACTTCCCCGAGGGTTGTCGGGGAGCTGTTTTTT
TRBV10-3,NA,TRBJ2-7,NA,CAINEPGLSSYEQYF,TGTGCCATCAACGAACCCGGACTGAGCTCCTACGAGCAGTACTTC
TRBV6-6,TRBD2,TRBJ2-1,NA,CASSSSGRAGNEQFF,TGTGCCAGCAGTTCCAGCGGGAGGGCCGGAAATGAGCAGTTCTTC
TRBV6-9,TRBD1,TRBJ1-5,NA,CASSYILQGADNQPQHF,TGTGCCAGCAGTTACATCCTACAGGGGGCTGACAATCAGCCCCAGCATTTT
TRBV27,TRBD2,TRBJ2-7,once,CASRISGISYEQYF,TGTGCCAGCAGGATTAGCGGGATCTCCTACGAGCAGTACTTC
TRBV27,NA,TRBJ1-1,few,CASSQEGVGNTEAFF,TGTGCCAGCAGTCAAGAGGGGGTGGGGAACACTGAAGCTTTCTTT
TRBV24-1,TRBD2,TRBJ2-7,NA,CATSDFGLAGSYEQYF,TGTGCCACCAGTGACTTCGGACTAGCGGGCTCCTACGAGCAGTACTTC
TRBV2,TRBD1,TRBJ2-2,NA,CAKTGTNTGELFF,TGTGCCAAGACAGGGACGAACACCGGGGAGCTGTTTTTT
TRBV14,NA,TRBJ2-1,NA,CASSQRRGTRNEQFF,TGTGCCAGCAGCCAACGGCGGGGAACGAGAAATGAGCAGTTCTTC
TRBV28,NA,TRBJ2-3,NA,CASSFGTGSTDTQYF,TGTGCCAGCAGTTTCGGGACTGGATCGACGGATACGCAGTATTTT
TRBV28,TRBD1,TRBJ1-2,once,CASSSRDRRPYGYTF,TGTGCCAGCAGTTCTCGGGACAGGCGCCCTTATGGCTACACCTTC
TRBV5-6,NA,TRBJ2-7,NA,CASLKTGLSYEQYF,TGTGCCAGCCTTAAGACAGGTCTTTCTTACGAGCAGTACTTC
TRBV7-6,TRBD1,TRBJ1-6,NA,CASSLGQGYNSPLHF,TGTGCCAGCAGCTTAGGACAGGGATATAATTCACCCCTCCACTTT
TRBV5-1,NA,TRBJ1-5,NA,CASSLAGVGGQPQHF,TGCGCCAGCAGCTTGGCAGGGGTTGGCGGTCAGCCCCAGCATTTT
TRBV20-1,NA,TRBJ2-1,NA,CSASKAGPLSDEQFF,TGCAGTGCTAGTAAAGCGGGTCCTTTATCGGATGAGCAGTTCTTC
TRBV19,NA,TRBJ2-7,NA,CASSIQRNLPIYEQYF,TGTGCCAGTAGTATTCAGCGGAACCTCCCCATATACGAGCAGTACTTC
TRBV9,NA,TRBJ2-3,once,CASSALGGGGTDTQYF,TGTGCCAGCAGCGCACTTGGAGGGGGGGGCACAGATACGCAGTATTTT
TRBV19,NA,TRBJ2-3,NA,CASRDRGTDTQYF,TGTGCCAGTAGGGACAGAGGCACAGATACGCAGTATTTT